This T cell receptor (beta chain) comes out of a study of human T cells and chemical hapten exposure. MiXCR, applied by TCRdb to the RACE reads, yields one record per CDR3 protein. The table includes roughly 200,000 distinct CDR3 sequences, around a quarter detected once. Time point: patch test 3, about 24 weeks after DPC sensitization. The treatment was: therapeutic diphenylcyclopropenone sensitization with weekly scalp DPC. The V end was cut by 4 bases, the J end by 8 bases, with 15 bases between. The germline V gene encodes CDR1 SQVTM and CDR2 ANQGSEA. The CDR3 runs 14 residues. The sequence was collected from a woman aged 40-49 years with alopecia areata. Some clones in this sample may be carry-over from other donors' samples. The V gene is TRBV29-1, the J gene TRBJ1-6; D call uncertain. The input for sequencing was whole blood, taken in connection with sensitization to the hapten diphenylcyclopropenone (DPC). The CDR3 spells CSVATGDVHSPLHF. Here the CDR3 DNA reads TGCAGCGTTGCGACCGGTGATGTTCATTCACCCCTCCACTTT.